This is a list of T cell receptor beta chains from one sample in a study of shared clonotypes between healthy human individuals. The table came from immunoSEQ multiplex PCR; TCRdb's copy has only in-frame clones and leaves some out. The data contain around 480,000 clones, over 60% of them singletons. The specimen sequenced was PBMCs. Receptor source: a woman in her thirties or forties in good health. Some clones in this sample may be carry-over from other donors' samples. The CDR3 runs from the conserved cysteine through the conserved F or W. The D gene is left open where the match is weak. Clone sizes are given selectively: once, few, many, or a class where the clone is expanded.

TRBD1,TRBJ2-1,NA,15,TRBV6-1,TGTGCCAGCAGTGGGCAGGGGGCAAGGATGAATGAGCAGTTCTTC,CASSGQGARMNEQFF
NA,TRBJ2-6,NA,16,TRBV5-4,TGTGCCAGCAGCGGGGGACTGCCCACTGGGGCCAACGTCCTGACTTTC,CASSGGLPTGANVLTF
NA,TRBJ1-5,NA,14,TRBV27,TGTGCCAGCAGTCTTAGACAGGGCAATCAGCCCCAGCATTTT,CASSLRQGNQPQHF
TRBD2,TRBJ2-1,many,15,TRBV6-4,TGTGCCAGCAGTGACTCAGCGGGAGGCTACAATGAGCAGTTCTTC,CASSDSAGGYNEQFF
TRBD1,TRBJ1-1,NA,15,TRBV5-1,TGCGCCAGCAGCTTGGAGGGGGCACTGGGCACTGAAGCTTTCTTT,CASSLEGALGTEAFF
NA,TRBJ1-5,NA,15,TRBV6-6,TGTGCCAGCAGCCGACAGGTCCATAGCAATCAGCCCCAGCATTTT,CASSRQVHSNQPQHF
NA,TRBJ2-7,NA,14,TRBV7-3,TGTGCCAGCAGCTTAATGGGGGGTTCCTACGAGCAGTACTTC,CASSLMGGSYEQYF
TRBD2,TRBJ2-5,NA,17,TRBV28,TGTGCCAGCAGTCCACCGGATCTAGCGGTATACCAAGAGACCCAGTACTTC,CASSPPDLAVYQETQYF
TRBD2,TRBJ2-7,NA,15,TRBV6-5,TGTGCCAGCAGGTGGTCCCTAGCGGACTCCTACGAGCAGTACTTC,CASRWSLADSYEQYF
TRBD2,TRBJ2-7,NA,13,TRBV28,TGTGCCACCCGAGCGGGAGGACCGAGGGAGCAGTACTTC,CATRAGGPREQYF